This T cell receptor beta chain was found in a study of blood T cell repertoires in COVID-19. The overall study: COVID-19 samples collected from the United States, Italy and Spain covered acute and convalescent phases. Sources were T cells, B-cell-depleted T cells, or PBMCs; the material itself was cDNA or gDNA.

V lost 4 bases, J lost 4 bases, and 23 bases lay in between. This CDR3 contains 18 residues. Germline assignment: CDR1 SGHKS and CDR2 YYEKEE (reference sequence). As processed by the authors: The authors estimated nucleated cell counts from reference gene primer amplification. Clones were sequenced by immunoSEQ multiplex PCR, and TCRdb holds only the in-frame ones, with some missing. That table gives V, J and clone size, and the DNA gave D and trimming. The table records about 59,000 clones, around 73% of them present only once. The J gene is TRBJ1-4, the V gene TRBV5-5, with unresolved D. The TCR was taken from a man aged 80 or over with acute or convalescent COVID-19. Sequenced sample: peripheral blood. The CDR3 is CASSHPSGEGGGNEKLFF. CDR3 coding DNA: TGTGCCAGCAGCCACCCGAGCGGAGAGGGCGGCGGTAATGAAAAACTGTTTTTT. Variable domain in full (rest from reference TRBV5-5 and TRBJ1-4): DAGVTQSPTHLIKTRGQQVTLRCSPISGHKSVSWYQQVLGQGPQFIFQYYEKEERGRGNFPDRFSARQFPNYSSELNVNALLLGDSALYLCASSHPSGEGGGNEKLFFGSGTQLSVL.